Listed below are T cell receptor beta chains from one sample, sequenced in a study of human T cells and chemical hapten exposure. TCRdb reprocessed the RACE reads via MiXCR and lists one record per CDR3 protein. The sample contains about 84,000 distinct CDR3 sequences, 9.5% to 13% of which appear only once. This sample comprised whole blood, obtained in connection with sensitization to the hapten diphenylcyclopropenone (DPC). Receptor source: a woman aged 25 to 39 with alopecia areata. Some clones in this sample may be carry-over from other donors' samples. Both conserved end residues are part of each CDR3. The D gene is left open where the match is weak. Where a row states a size, it is once, few, many or the class of an expanded clone; other rows omit it.

abundance: -; v_gene: TRBV12-3/TRBV12-4; d_gene: -; j_gene: TRBJ2-5; CDR3nt: TGTGCCAGCAGTTTAATCTCAACGGAGACCCAGTACTTC; CDR3aa: CASSLISTETQYF
abundance: many; v_gene: TRBV5-8; d_gene: TRBD1; j_gene: TRBJ2-7; CDR3nt: TGTGCCAGCAGTTTACAGGGGGGCTCTGACGAGCAGTACTTC; CDR3aa: CASSLQGGSDEQYF
abundance: many; v_gene: TRBV7-2; d_gene: -; j_gene: TRBJ2-7; CDR3nt: TGTGCCAGCAGCTTAGGGTTTGCCAGCTCCTACGAGCAGTACTTC; CDR3aa: CASSLGFASSYEQYF
abundance: few; v_gene: TRBV7-6; d_gene: -; j_gene: TRBJ2-3; CDR3nt: TGTGCCAGCACCCCCTACAGCGGAGCTACAGATACGCAGTATTTT; CDR3aa: CASTPYSGATDTQYF
abundance: many; v_gene: TRBV6-2/TRBV6-3; d_gene: TRBD1; j_gene: TRBJ1-2; CDR3nt: TGTGCCAGCAGCCAAGGACGGACAGGGAGCCTTCGACTGGGCTACACCTTC; CDR3aa: CASSQGRTGSLRLGYTF
abundance: -; v_gene: TRBV10-3; d_gene: -; j_gene: TRBJ1-1; CDR3nt: TGTGCCATCTCTGCGGGGCAGGGCCTTGGGCACACTGAAGCTTTCTTT; CDR3aa: CAISAGQGLGHTEAFF
abundance: many; v_gene: TRBV20-1; d_gene: -; j_gene: TRBJ2-1; CDR3nt: TGCAGTGCTAGAGGACTCGGTAGGAACAATGAGCAGTTCTTC; CDR3aa: CSARGLGRNNEQFF
abundance: -; v_gene: TRBV11-3; d_gene: -; j_gene: TRBJ1-2; CDR3nt: TGTGCCAGCAGCTTAGATGGGGACGGCGCCTATGGCTACACCTTC; CDR3aa: CASSLDGDGAYGYTF
abundance: few; v_gene: TRBV7-6; d_gene: -; j_gene: TRBJ2-7; CDR3nt: TGTGCCAGCAGCTTAGCTCCTGGAGGAACCTACGAGCAGTACTTC; CDR3aa: CASSLAPGGTYEQYF
abundance: once; v_gene: TRBV20-1; d_gene: -; j_gene: TRBJ2-1; CDR3nt: TGCAGTGCTAGAGACGGTACTTTCCAGTTCTTC; CDR3aa: CSARDGTFQFF
abundance: many; v_gene: TRBV11-2; d_gene: TRBD1; j_gene: TRBJ1-2; CDR3nt: TGTGCCAGCAGCAGGACAGGGGATGGCTACACCTTC; CDR3aa: CASSRTGDGYTF
abundance: many; v_gene: TRBV6-6; d_gene: -; j_gene: TRBJ2-7; CDR3nt: TGTGCCAGCAGGCATTCTAGCTACGAGCAGTACTTC; CDR3aa: CASRHSSYEQYF
abundance: few; v_gene: TRBV7-6; d_gene: -; j_gene: TRBJ2-1; CDR3nt: TGTGCCAGCACCCCCTCCAGCCCCTCCTACAATGAGCAGTTCTTC; CDR3aa: CASTPSSPSYNEQFF
abundance: many; v_gene: TRBV4-2; d_gene: TRBD1; j_gene: TRBJ1-2; CDR3nt: TGTGCCAGCAGCCAAGAAGGGACAGGGGCGTGGGGCTACACCTTC; CDR3aa: CASSQEGTGAWGYTF
abundance: -; v_gene: TRBV5-5; d_gene: -; j_gene: TRBJ2-1; CDR3nt: TGTGCCAGCAGCTTAAGCGGTGCGGAGAATGAGCAGTTCTTC; CDR3aa: CASSLSGAENEQFF
abundance: many; v_gene: TRBV5-6; d_gene: -; j_gene: TRBJ1-2; CDR3nt: TGTGCCAGCAGCTTGACATTGAACTATGGCTACACCTTC; CDR3aa: CASSLTLNYGYTF
abundance: many; v_gene: TRBV6-1; d_gene: -; j_gene: TRBJ1-1; CDR3nt: TGTGCCAGCAGTGCAGGAGTTGGGACTGAAGCTTTCTTT; CDR3aa: CASSAGVGTEAFF
abundance: many; v_gene: TRBV20-1; d_gene: TRBD2; j_gene: TRBJ2-5; CDR3nt: TGCAGTGCTCAGAATAGCGGGGGGGTCTCGGAGACCCAGTACTTC; CDR3aa: CSAQNSGGVSETQYF
abundance: many; v_gene: TRBV6-5; d_gene: TRBD1; j_gene: TRBJ1-1; CDR3nt: TGTGCCAGCAGACTATTCCAGGGGGACACTGAAGCTTTCTTT; CDR3aa: CASRLFQGDTEAFF
abundance: few; v_gene: TRBV4-3; d_gene: TRBD1; j_gene: TRBJ2-7; CDR3nt: TGCGCCAGCAGCCTTTACACAGGGGGCGACGCCTACGAGCAGTACTTC; CDR3aa: CASSLYTGGDAYEQYF
abundance: few; v_gene: TRBV29-1; d_gene: TRBD2; j_gene: TRBJ2-5; CDR3nt: TGCAGCGTTGAACCGGGGGGAGAGACCCAGTACTTC; CDR3aa: CSVEPGGETQYF
abundance: few; v_gene: TRBV7-9; d_gene: TRBD1; j_gene: TRBJ1-6; CDR3nt: TGTGCCAGCAGCCCCCCGGGCAGGGGGCAAATTCGGCCCCTCCACTTT; CDR3aa: CASSPPGRGQIRPLHF
abundance: many; v_gene: TRBV20-1; d_gene: -; j_gene: TRBJ1-1; CDR3nt: TGCAGTGCTAGGGAAACAGGGATCACTGAAGCTTTCTTT; CDR3aa: CSARETGITEAFF
abundance: many; v_gene: TRBV28; d_gene: TRBD1; j_gene: TRBJ1-2; CDR3nt: TGTGCCAGCAGTTCCGCCGACAGGGAGGGCGGCTACACCTTC; CDR3aa: CASSSADREGGYTF
abundance: many; v_gene: TRBV10-3; d_gene: TRBD1; j_gene: TRBJ1-4; CDR3nt: TGTGCCATCAGTGAGTCGGGACAGGACGATGCAACTAATGAAAAACTGTTTTTT; CDR3aa: CAISESGQDDATNEKLFF
abundance: -; v_gene: TRBV11-2; d_gene: -; j_gene: TRBJ2-1; CDR3nt: TGTGCCAGCAGCTTAGGGCCAAACTTATCCTACAATGAGCAGTTCTTC; CDR3aa: CASSLGPNLSYNEQFF
abundance: many; v_gene: TRBV24-1; d_gene: -; j_gene: TRBJ2-1; CDR3nt: TGTGCCACCAGTGATTTGAAGAGGGAGCAGTTCTTC; CDR3aa: CATSDLKREQFF
abundance: many; v_gene: TRBV28; d_gene: TRBD1; j_gene: TRBJ1-1; CDR3nt: TGTGCCAGCAGTTCGACAGGGATTGAAGCTTTCTTT; CDR3aa: CASSSTGIEAFF
abundance: many; v_gene: TRBV6-6; d_gene: -; j_gene: TRBJ1-4; CDR3nt: TGTGCCAGCAGCCCGACCACGACAAATGAAAAACTGTTTTTT; CDR3aa: CASSPTTTNEKLFF
abundance: many; v_gene: TRBV20-1; d_gene: TRBD1; j_gene: TRBJ1-1; CDR3nt: TGCAGTGCTAGAGAGGGGACAGGGGCAGACACTGAAGCTTTCTTT; CDR3aa: CSAREGTGADTEAFF
abundance: -; v_gene: TRBV5-6; d_gene: TRBD2; j_gene: TRBJ2-1; CDR3nt: TGTGCCAGCAGCTTGGCCAAGACACTAGCGGTCTACAATGAGCAGTTCTTC; CDR3aa: CASSLAKTLAVYNEQFF
abundance: -; v_gene: TRBV19; d_gene: -; j_gene: TRBJ2-1; CDR3nt: TGTGCCAGTAGTATGGGCGGGGCCTCCTACAATGAGCAGTTCTTC; CDR3aa: CASSMGGASYNEQFF
abundance: many; v_gene: TRBV7-6; d_gene: -; j_gene: TRBJ1-1; CDR3nt: TGTGCCAGCAGCCGGTCAGGTGGCGGCGGTATTATTGAAGCTTTCTTT; CDR3aa: CASSRSGGGGIIEAFF
abundance: -; v_gene: TRBV28; d_gene: -; j_gene: TRBJ1-5; CDR3nt: TGTGCCAGCAGTTGGGGTCCTCAGCCCCAGCATTTT; CDR3aa: CASSWGPQPQHF
abundance: many; v_gene: TRBV7-9; d_gene: -; j_gene: TRBJ2-7; CDR3nt: TGTGCCAGCAGCCCTTTCCGGAGCGGAAAAACCTACGAGCAGTACTTC; CDR3aa: CASSPFRSGKTYEQYF
abundance: -; v_gene: TRBV7-2; d_gene: TRBD2; j_gene: TRBJ2-1; CDR3nt: TGTGCCAGCAGCGACACTAGCGGGATATCGTATGAGCAGTTCTTC; CDR3aa: CASSDTSGISYEQFF
abundance: few; v_gene: TRBV29-1; d_gene: TRBD1; j_gene: TRBJ1-4; CDR3nt: TGCAGCGTTCGCCAGGGGGCCATGGCTAATGAAAAACTGTTTTTT; CDR3aa: CSVRQGAMANEKLFF